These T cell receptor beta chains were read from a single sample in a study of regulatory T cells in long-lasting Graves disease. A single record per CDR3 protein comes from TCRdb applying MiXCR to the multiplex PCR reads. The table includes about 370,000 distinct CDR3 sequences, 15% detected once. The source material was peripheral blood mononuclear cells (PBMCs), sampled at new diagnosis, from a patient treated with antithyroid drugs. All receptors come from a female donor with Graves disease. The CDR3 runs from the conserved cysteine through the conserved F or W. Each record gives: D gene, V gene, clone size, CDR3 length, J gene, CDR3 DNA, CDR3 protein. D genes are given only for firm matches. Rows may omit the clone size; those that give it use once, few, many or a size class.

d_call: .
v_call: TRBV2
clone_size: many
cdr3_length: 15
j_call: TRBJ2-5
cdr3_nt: TGTGCCAGCAGTGAAGCTCCAGGGGCGAGGGAGACCCAGTACTTC
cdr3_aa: CASSEAPGARETQYF

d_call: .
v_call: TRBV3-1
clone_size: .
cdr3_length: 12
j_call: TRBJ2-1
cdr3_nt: TGTGCCAGCAGCCTCGTGCGCTATGAGCAGTTCTTC
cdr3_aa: CASSLVRYEQFF

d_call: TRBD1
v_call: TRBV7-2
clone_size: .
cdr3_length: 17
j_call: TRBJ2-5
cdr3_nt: TGTGCCTGCTCTGGGGACGGGACAGGGTACGCAAGAGAGACCCAGTACTTC
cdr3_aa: CACSGDGTGYARETQYF

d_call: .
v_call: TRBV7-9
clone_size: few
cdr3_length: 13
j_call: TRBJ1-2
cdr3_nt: TGTGCCAGCAGCCGATCGTTCCTGGAGGGCTACACCTTC
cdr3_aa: CASSRSFLEGYTF

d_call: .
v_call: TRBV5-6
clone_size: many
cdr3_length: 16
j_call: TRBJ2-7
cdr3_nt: TGTGCCAGCACCCCATTGGGACGGACTTTGCGCTACGAGCAGTACTTC
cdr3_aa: CASTPLGRTLRYEQYF

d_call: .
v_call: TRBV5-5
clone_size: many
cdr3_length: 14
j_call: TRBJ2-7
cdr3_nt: TGTGCCAGCAGCTCGGCCCCAGGTATCTACGAGCAGTACTTC
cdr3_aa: CASSSAPGIYEQYF

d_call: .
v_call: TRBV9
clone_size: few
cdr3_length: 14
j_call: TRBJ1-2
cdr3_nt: TGTGCCAGCAGCGTCAGTACAGGCCGGGATGGCTACACCTTC
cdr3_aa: CASSVSTGRDGYTF

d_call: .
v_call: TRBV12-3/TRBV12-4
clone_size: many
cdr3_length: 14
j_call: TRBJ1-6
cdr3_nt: TGTGCCAGCAGTCCGGACGGAGAGGATTCACCCCTCCACTTT
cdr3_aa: CASSPDGEDSPLHF

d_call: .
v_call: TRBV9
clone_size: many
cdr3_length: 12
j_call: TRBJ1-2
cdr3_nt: TGTGCCAGCAGCGGAGGTAGCTATGGCTACACCTTC
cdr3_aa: CASSGGSYGYTF

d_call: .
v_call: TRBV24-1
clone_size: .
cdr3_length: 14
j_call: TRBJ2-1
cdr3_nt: TGTGCCACCAGTGACGCCGGGACTCGCAATGAGCAGTTCTTC
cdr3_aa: CATSDAGTRNEQFF

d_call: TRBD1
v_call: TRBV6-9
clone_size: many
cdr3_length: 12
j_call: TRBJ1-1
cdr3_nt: TGTGCCAGCAGTTACAGGGGGCAGGGAGCTTTCTTT
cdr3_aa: CASSYRGQGAFF

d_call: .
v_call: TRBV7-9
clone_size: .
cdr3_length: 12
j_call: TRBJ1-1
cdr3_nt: TGTGCCAGCAGCCAGACGACGAGAGAAGCTTTCTTT
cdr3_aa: CASSQTTREAFF

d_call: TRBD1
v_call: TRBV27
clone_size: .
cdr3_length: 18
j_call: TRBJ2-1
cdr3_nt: TGTGCCAGCAGTACCGGGACAGGGGGCTTAACCGGTAACAATGAGCAGTTCTTC
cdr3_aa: CASSTGTGGLTGNNEQFF